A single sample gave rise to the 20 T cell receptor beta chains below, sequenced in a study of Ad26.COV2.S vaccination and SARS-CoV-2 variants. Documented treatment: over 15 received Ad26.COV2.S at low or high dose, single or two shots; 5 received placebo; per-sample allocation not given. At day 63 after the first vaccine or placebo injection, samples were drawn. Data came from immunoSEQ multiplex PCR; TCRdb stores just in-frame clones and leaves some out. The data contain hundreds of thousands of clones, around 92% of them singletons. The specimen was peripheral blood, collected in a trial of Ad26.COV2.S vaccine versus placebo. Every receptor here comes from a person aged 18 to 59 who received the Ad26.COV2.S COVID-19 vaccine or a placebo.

CDR3 in amino acids: CASSHTENTEAFF. CDR3 DNA sequence: TGTGCCAGCAGCCATACAGAGAACACTGAAGCTTTCTTT. The rearrangement links TRBV4-2 to TRBJ1-1; D ambiguous. The germline gives CDR1 LGHNA, CDR2 YNFKEQ. This CDR3 is 13 amino acids long. V shed 3 bases and J shed 1 base, with 6 bases lying between them.

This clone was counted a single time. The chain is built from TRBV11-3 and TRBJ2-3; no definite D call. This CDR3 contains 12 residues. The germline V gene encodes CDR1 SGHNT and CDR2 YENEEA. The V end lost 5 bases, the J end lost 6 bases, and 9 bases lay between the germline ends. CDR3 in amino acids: CASSPSGDTQYF. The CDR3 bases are TGTGCCAGCAGCCCCAGTGGGGATACGCAGTATTTT. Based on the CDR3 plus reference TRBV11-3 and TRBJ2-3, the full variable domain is EAGVVQSPRYKIIEKKQPVAFWCNPISGHNTLYWYLQNLGQGPELLIRYENEEAVDDSQLPKDRFSAERLKGVDSTLKIQPAELGDSAVYLCASSPSGDTQYFGPGTRLTVL.

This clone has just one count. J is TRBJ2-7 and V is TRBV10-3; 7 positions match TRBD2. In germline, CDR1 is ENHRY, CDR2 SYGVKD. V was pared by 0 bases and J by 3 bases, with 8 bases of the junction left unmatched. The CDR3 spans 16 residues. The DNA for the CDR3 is TGTGCCATCAGTGAGTCCCCGGGGAGGGCTGGCTACGAGCAGTACTTC. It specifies CAISESPGRAGYEQYF.

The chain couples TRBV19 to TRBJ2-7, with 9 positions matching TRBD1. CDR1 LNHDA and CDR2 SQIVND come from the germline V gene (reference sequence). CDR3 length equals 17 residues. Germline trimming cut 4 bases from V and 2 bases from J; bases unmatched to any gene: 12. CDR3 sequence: CASSTGTGMGYAYEQYF. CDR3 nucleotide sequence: TGTGCCAGTAGTACCGGGACAGGGATGGGTTATGCCTACGAGCAGTACTTC.

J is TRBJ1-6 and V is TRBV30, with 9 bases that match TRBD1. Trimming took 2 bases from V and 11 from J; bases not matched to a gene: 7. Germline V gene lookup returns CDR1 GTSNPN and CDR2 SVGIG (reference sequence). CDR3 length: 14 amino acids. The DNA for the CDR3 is TGTGCCTGGAGTTACCGGGACAGGGACCCACCCCTCCACTTT. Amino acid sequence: CAWSYRDRDPPLHF.

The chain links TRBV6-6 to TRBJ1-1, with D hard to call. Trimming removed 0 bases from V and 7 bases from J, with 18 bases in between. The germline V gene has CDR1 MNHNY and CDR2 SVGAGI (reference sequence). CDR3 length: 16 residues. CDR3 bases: TGTGCCAGCAGTTACTCGATTCAGAGGGTTAACGATGAAGCTTTCTTT. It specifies CASSYSIQRVNDEAFF.

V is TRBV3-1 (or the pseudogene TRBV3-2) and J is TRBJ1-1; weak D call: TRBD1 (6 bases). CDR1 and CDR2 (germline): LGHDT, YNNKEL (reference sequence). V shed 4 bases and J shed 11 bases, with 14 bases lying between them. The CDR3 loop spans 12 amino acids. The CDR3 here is CASSLRAGDAFF. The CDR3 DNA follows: TGTGCCAGCAGCCTTCGGGCAGGGGATGCTTTCTTT.

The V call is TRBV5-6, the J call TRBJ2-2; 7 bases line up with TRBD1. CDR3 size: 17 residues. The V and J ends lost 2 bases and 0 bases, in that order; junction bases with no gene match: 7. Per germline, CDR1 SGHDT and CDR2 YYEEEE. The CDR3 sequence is CASSFGYRGANTGELFF. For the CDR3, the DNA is TGTGCCAGCAGCTTTGGATACAGGGGTGCGAACACCGGGGAGCTGTTTTTT. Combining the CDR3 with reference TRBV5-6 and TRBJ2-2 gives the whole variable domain DAGVTQSPTHLIKTRGQQVTLRCSPKSGHDTVSWYQQALGQGPQFIFQYYEEEERQRGNFPDRFSGHQFPNYSSELNVNALLLGDSALYLCASSFGYRGANTGELFFGEGSRLTVL.

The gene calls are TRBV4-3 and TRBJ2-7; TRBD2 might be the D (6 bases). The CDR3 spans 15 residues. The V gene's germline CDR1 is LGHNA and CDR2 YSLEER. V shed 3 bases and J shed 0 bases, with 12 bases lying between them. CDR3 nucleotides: TGCGCCAGCAGCCAGTACCGGGAGTCCTCCTACGAGCAGTACTTC. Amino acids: CASSQYRESSYEQYF.

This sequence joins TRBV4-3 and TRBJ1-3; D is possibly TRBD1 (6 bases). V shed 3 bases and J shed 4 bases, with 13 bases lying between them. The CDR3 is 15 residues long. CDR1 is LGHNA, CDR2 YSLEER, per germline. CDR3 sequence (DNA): TGCGCCAGCAGCCACCTGGGGGGCCGGGGAAACACCATATATTTT. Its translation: CASSHLGGRGNTIYF.

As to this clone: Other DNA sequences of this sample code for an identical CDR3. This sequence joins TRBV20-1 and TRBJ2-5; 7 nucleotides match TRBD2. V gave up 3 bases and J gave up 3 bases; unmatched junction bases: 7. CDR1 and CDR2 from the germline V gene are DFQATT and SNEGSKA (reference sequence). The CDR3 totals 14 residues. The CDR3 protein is CSASSGLAEETQYF. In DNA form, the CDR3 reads TGCAGTGCTAGTAGCGGGTTAGCGGAAGAGACCCAGTACTTC.

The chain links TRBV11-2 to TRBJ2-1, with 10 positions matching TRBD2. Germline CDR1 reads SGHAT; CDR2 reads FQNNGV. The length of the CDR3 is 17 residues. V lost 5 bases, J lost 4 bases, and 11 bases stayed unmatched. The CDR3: CASSILAGEGFYNEQFF. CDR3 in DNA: TGTGCCAGCAGCATTCTAGCGGGAGAAGGTTTTTACAATGAGCAGTTCTTC.

CDR3 nucleotides: TGTGCCAGCAGCTTAGGGGGACAGGGGACACCGAACTCTAGGGAGCAGTACTTC. This encodes CASSLGGQGTPNSREQYF. The rearrangement uses TRBV7-8 and TRBJ2-7, with 10 bases that match TRBD1. With V trimmed by 1 base and J by 7 bases, 16 bases remained unmatched. Germline lookup yields CDR1 SGHVS and CDR2 FQNEAQ. The CDR3 is 18 amino acids.

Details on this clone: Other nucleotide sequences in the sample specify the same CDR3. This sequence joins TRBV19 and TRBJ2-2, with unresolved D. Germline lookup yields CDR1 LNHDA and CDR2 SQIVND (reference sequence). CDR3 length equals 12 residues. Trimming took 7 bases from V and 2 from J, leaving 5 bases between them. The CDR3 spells CASKINTGELFF. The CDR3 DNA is TGTGCCAGTAAAATCAACACCGGGGAGCTGTTTTTT.

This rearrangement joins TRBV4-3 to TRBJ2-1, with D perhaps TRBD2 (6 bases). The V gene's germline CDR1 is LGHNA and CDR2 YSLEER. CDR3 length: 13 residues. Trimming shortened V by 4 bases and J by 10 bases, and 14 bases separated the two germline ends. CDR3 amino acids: CASSPGVVFEQFF. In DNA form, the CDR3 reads TGCGCCAGCAGCCCGGGAGTGGTTTTCGAGCAGTTCTTC.

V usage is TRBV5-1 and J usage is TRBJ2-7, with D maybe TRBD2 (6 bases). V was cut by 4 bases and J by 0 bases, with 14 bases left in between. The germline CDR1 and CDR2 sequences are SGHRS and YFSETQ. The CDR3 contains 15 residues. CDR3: CASSPLRGLSYEQYF. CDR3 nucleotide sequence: TGCGCCAGCAGCCCCCTGAGGGGACTCTCCTACGAGCAGTACTTC.

This CDR3 reads CASRWSRLATDTQYF. CDR3 nucleotide sequence: TGTGCCAGCAGATGGTCCCGTCTGGCCACAGATACGCAGTATTTT. The chain joins TRBV6-5 to TRBJ2-3; D gene uncertain. The CDR3 covers 15 residues. The germline V gene encodes CDR1 MNHEY and CDR2 SVGAGI. The germline V and J ends were trimmed by 6 bases and 2 bases, with 15 bases remaining between them.

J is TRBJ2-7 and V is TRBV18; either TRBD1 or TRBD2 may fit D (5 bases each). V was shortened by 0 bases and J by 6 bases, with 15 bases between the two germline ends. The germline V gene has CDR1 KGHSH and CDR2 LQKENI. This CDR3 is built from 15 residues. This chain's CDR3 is CASSPPLARDGEQYF. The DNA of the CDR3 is TGTGCCAGCTCACCACCCCTAGCCAGGGACGGCGAGCAGTACTTC.

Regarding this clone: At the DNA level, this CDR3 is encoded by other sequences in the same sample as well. The CDR3 region is CASSPGQDTEAFF. In DNA form, the CDR3 reads TGTGCCAGCTCACCAGGTCAGGACACTGAAGCTTTCTTT. The chain is built from TRBV18 and TRBJ1-1; D is undetermined. The V end lost 2 bases, the J end lost 3 bases, and 7 bases lay between the germline ends. In germline, CDR1 is KGHSH, CDR2 LQKENI. The CDR3 runs 13 residues. Full variable domain (missing parts from reference TRBV18 and TRBJ1-1): NAGVMQNPRHLVRRRGQEARLRCSPMKGHSHVYWYRQLPEEGLKFMVYLQKENIIDESGMPKERFSAEFPKEGPSILRIQQVVRGDSAAYFCASSPGQDTEAFFGQGTRLTVV.

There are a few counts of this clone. The DNA of the CDR3 is TGTGCCAGCAGTGACCAGAGGACAGGGAGGTCTGAAGCTTTCTTT. It yields the protein CASSDQRTGRSEAFF. The chain is built from TRBV6-4 and TRBJ1-1, with TRBD1 identical over 8 bases. The CDR3 runs to 15 residues. Germline trimming cut 2 bases from V and 6 bases from J; bases unmatched to any gene: 8. The V gene's germline CDR1 is MRHNA and CDR2 SNTAGT.